This paragraph covers one TCR beta chain sequence. This clonotype was seen at least ten times. The target of this receptor is not known. Per-base quality was not reported, and no clone a single base away is much larger than it. Sequences MDHEN (CDR1) and SYDVKM (CDR2) are obtained from the germline V gene. Reading from cysteine to phenylalanine, the CDR3 counts 14 amino acids. The entry retains the CDR3 DNA only, 42 bases that are in frame from base 1. Trimming costs V 6 bases and J 3 bases, and their ends lie 15 bases apart. Library preparation was by multiplex PCR. TCRdb records Illumina HiSeq 4000 as the sequencer. TCR beta libraries were built with iRepertoire HTBI primers and Arm-PCR amplification of CDR3 regions. Before sequencing, the PCR products went through gel purification. In the original analysis: Across samples, 62 TRBV and around 15 TRBJ segments were identified and used for gene usage analysis of CDR3 amino acid clonotypes. COPE and FqMerger were used to merge filtered high-quality paired reads into contigs. Contigs were aligned with BLAST to IMGT TRBV, TRBD and TRBJ reference genes, and CDR3 was defined per IMGT. Any clonotype with a frequency above 0.1% was counted as a highly expanded clone. Shannon entropy served as the measure of repertoire diversity, while the Gini coefficient captured V-J evenness. A clonotype was considered public if more than one individual shared it. The public reads were reprocessed in TCRdb via fastp at Q25 and MiXCR, keeping in-frame beta chains. Each CDR3 protein appears once, grouped with its most common genes and DNA. The V and J calls and clone size are TCRdb's, not the authors'. Present in this sample are 520,000 or so distinct CDR3 sequences, approximately 12% of which were seen just once. In total, the top ten clones hold roughly 8.2% of the sample.

These data are taken from a study of regulatory T cells in long-lasting Graves disease listed by TCRdb under 2021. For the study in its entirety: In the newly diagnosed Graves' disease group, patients had been taking antithyroid drugs for less than 3 months. Patients with persistent Graves' disease were compared with patients with newly diagnosed Graves' disease using TCR sequencing and RNA sequencing of peripheral blood. The study was registered as a clinical trial and conducted in China. A total of about 33 samples were covered by TCR sequencing, comprising about 13 persistent and around 20 newly diagnosed Graves' disease patients. Results and caveats for the whole study, not just this receptor: The study examined only peripheral blood because the primary lesion, thyroid tissue, could not be accessed. The authors noted that the small sample size was a limitation that may lower accuracy. Lower TCR Shannon entropy and fewer highly expanded clones were observed in persistent Graves' disease patients than in newly diagnosed patients, which suggested clonal expansion. Preferential use of TRBV28, TRBJ1-2 and TRBJ2-5 was observed in persistent disease, whereas TRBV20-1 and TRBJ2-1 were favored in newly diagnosed disease. More public clonotypes were shared among persistent patients (approximately 3,000) than among newly diagnosed patients (over 900). Sequencing and analysis were restricted to the TCR beta chain.

In the paper's terms, the time point label means: newly diagnosed GD, antithyroid drugs for less than 3 months. RNA was extracted from PBMCs in TRIzol for both TCR sequencing and RNA sequencing. Graves' disease was diagnosed according to American Thyroid Association guidelines. Patients were recruited from an endocrinology department in Xi'an, China. Each patient gave roughly 10 milliliters of peripheral blood, collected in an EDTA anticoagulant tube. Ficoll Paque Plus density gradient separation was used to isolate PBMCs, and no further T cell sorting was done. An Agilent 2100 Bioanalyzer and agarose gel were used to check RNA quality, while a NanoDrop 2000 measured RNA concentration. These records were also assigned to another study, of T cells in Graves' hyperthyroidism and ophthalmopathy. As the second publication notes: Stable Graves' hyperthyroidism was defined as the absence of progression to ophthalmopathy over 18 months of follow-up. Hyperthyroidism patients were newly diagnosed, with disease duration under 2 months, and aged 18 to 65 years. Exclusion was applied to patients with uncontrolled infections, other autoimmune diseases, pregnancy or lactation. Diagnoses were established on the basis of clinical symptoms, serum thyroxine and TRAb, thyroid ultrasound, and orbital computed tomography. The first round of RT-PCR for the TCR CDR3 was performed with the HTBI primer set and the Qiagen OneStep RT-PCR kit. Most expanded thyroid clonotypes (frequency above 0.001) were also found in blood, which suggests that blood repertoires may mirror thyroid immune responses. A 13 V-J signature model separated ophthalmopathy from stable hyperthyroidism, with around 88% sensitivity and 81% to 83% specificity in cross-validation and 80%/75% in testing. In validation, progression to ophthalmopathy was predicted by the model with roughly 69% sensitivity and 72% to 85% specificity, a median of roughly 6 months before onset. To identify TCR V-J signatures that set the groups apart, the researchers used a discovery cohort of about a hundred patients, made up of 40 to 45 with Graves' ophthalmopathy and some 60 with stable Graves' hyperthyroidism. Prospective prediction of ophthalmopathy was tested in an independent validation cohort consisting of fewer than 20 hyperthyroidism patients and around 16 patients who later progressed to ophthalmopathy. For training and testing, the 80 to 100 patients in the discovery cohort were randomly divided in a 7:3 ratio. In addition, the study compared T-cell repertoires in thyroid tissue and in blood from several Graves' hyperthyroidism patients. Once sampling was done, hyperthyroidism patients were given methimazole at a starting dose of 30 mg daily, whereas ophthalmopathy patients were given high-dose intravenous methylprednisolone. A second multiplex PCR round built the libraries, followed by size selection and purification. The libraries were sequenced on an Illumina HiSeq2000 using paired-end 100 bp reads. Raw data were processed with SOAPnuke, discarding reads with adapters, uncalled bases, mean Phred below 15, or no exact constant-primer or identifier match. High-quality paired reads were merged with COPE v1.2.5, and unique nucleotide sequences were defined as clonotypes. MiTCR v1.1 was used to align the clonotypes against IMGT TRBV, TRBD and TRBJ reference segments. Only V-J combinations with frequency above 0.0001, covering 99% to 99.2% of repertoires, were analysed. The TCS score was defined as F50 (clonal expansion) divided by E x V (chaos), with BLOSUM62-based TCRdist calculated between CDR3 peptides within each V-J. Welch's t-statistics and random forest reduced around 550 V-J features to 10 to 15, which were used in a naive Bayes classifier (R e1071). No statistical method was used to set the sample size in advance, and investigators knew the group allocation. TCR Vbeta CDR3 sequencing of some 140 peripheral blood samples (under 45 ophthalmopathy, under 80 hyperthyroidism and 17 progressor patients) is reported in the paper.

The sample in question was peripheral blood mononuclear cells (PBMCs), obtained at new diagnosis, from a patient treated with antithyroid drugs. The rearranged segments are TRBV28 and TRBJ2-7; D gene: possibly TRBD1, on 5 matching bases. The sequence was collected from a woman in her twenties or thirties with Graves disease. Donor details come from another sample of the same person, matched by shared clones. The DNA sequence is given as TGTGCCAGCAGGCTTAACATGGGGCACTACGAGCAGTACTTC. It encodes CASRLNMGHYEQYF.